A selection of T cell receptor beta chains follows, all from one sample in a study of OX40 agonist ivuxolimab in advanced cancers. Libraries were prepared by immunoSEQ multiplex PCR; TCRdb keeps only in-frame clonotypes and omits some of them. The sample contains around 150,000 clones, about 92% of which appear only once. The source was CD4+ or CD8+ T cells sorted from blood, collected in a trial of the OX40 agonist ivuxolimab. The receptors originated from an adult with an advanced solid tumor such as melanoma, head and neck, liver or kidney cancer. The CDR3 runs from the conserved cysteine through the conserved F or W. The order of the fields is D gene, J gene, clone size, V gene, CDR3 protein, CDR3 DNA. D genes are given only for firm matches. Clone size is stated in some rows and not others, as once, few, many or a class when expanded.

>NA|TRBJ2-5|NA|TRBV7-9
CASSQVSQETQYF
TGTGCCAGCAGCCAAGTTAGCCAAGAGACCCAGTACTTC
>NA|TRBJ2-5|NA|TRBV5-1
CASSFNHGIGETQYF
TGCGCCAGCAGCTTTAACCACGGGATAGGAGAGACCCAGTACTTC
>NA|TRBJ1-1|NA|TRBV18
CASSPPILGNTEAFF
TGTGCCAGCTCACCACCCATCCTGGGGAACACTGAAGCTTTCTTT
>TRBD1|TRBJ1-1|NA|TRBV9
CASSVEAGGAGREAFF
TGTGCCAGCAGCGTAGAGGCAGGGGGCGCGGGGCGTGAAGCTTTCTTT
>NA|TRBJ1-1|NA|TRBV28
CASSRAGNTEAFF
TGTGCCAGCAGCCGGGCGGGGAACACTGAAGCTTTCTTT
>TRBD1|TRBJ2-2|NA|TRBV5-1
CASSPEGQTGELFF
TGCGCCAGCAGCCCCGAGGGACAGACCGGGGAGCTGTTTTTT
>TRBD1|TRBJ1-3|NA|TRBV7-9
CASSRGQQYGNTIYF
TGTGCCAGCAGCAGGGGACAGCAGTATGGAAACACCATATATTTT
>NA|TRBJ1-3|NA|TRBV5-1
CASSPDSASGNTIYF
TGCGCCAGCAGCCCGGACAGCGCCTCTGGAAACACCATATATTTT
>NA|TRBJ1-4|NA|TRBV29-1
CSGARAGEKLFF
TGCAGCGGGGCGCGGGCTGGTGAAAAACTGTTTTTT
>NA|TRBJ1-1|once|TRBV7-2
CASSYDSNTEAFF
TGTGCCAGCAGTTACGACAGTAACACTGAAGCTTTCTTT
>NA|TRBJ2-4|NA|TRBV2
CASRETDLAKNIQYF
TGTGCCAGCAGGGAAACGGATTTAGCCAAAAACATTCAGTACTTC
>NA|TRBJ1-1|NA|TRBV5-4
CASSLEGRGDTEAFF
TGTGCCAGCAGCTTGGAGGGTCGCGGGGACACTGAAGCTTTCTTT
>NA|TRBJ1-1|once|TRBV5-1
CASSDFRESTEAFF
TGCGCCAGCAGCGATTTCAGGGAGTCGACTGAAGCTTTCTTT
>TRBD1|TRBJ1-1|NA|TRBV5-4
CASSLWMVQGALNTEAFF
TGTGCCAGCAGCCTGTGGATGGTGCAGGGGGCTTTGAACACTGAAGCTTTCTTT
>TRBD1|TRBJ1-6|NA|TRBV6-1
CASTRGGTPLHF
TGTGCCAGCACCAGGGGGGGAACACCCCTCCACTTT
>NA|TRBJ2-5|once|TRBV18
CASSPSWGDQETQYF
TGTGCCAGCTCCCCGAGTTGGGGAGACCAAGAGACCCAGTACTTC
>TRBD1|TRBJ2-5|NA|TRBV13
CASRRTGGAQTQYF
TGTGCCAGCAGACGGACAGGGGGCGCGCAGACCCAGTACTTC
>NA|TRBJ1-2|once|TRBV7-2
CASSSQRDGYTF
TGTGCCAGCAGCTCCCAGAGAGATGGCTACACCTTC
>NA|TRBJ2-2|NA|TRBV27
CASSSEGGRVTGELFF
TGTGCCAGCAGTTCAGAGGGGGGGCGCGTCACCGGGGAGCTGTTTTTT
>TRBD1|TRBJ1-2|NA|TRBV7-2
CASSPPRTGTLGYTF
TGTGCCAGCAGCCCGCCCAGGACAGGCACCCTTGGCTACACCTTC
>TRBD1|TRBJ2-7|NA|TRBV27
CASNTVPGQGHEQYF
TGTGCCAGCAACACCGTCCCGGGACAGGGCCACGAGCAGTACTTC
>TRBD2|TRBJ2-3|NA|TRBV14
CASSQDWLTSGHTDTQYF
TGTGCCAGCAGCCAAGATTGGTTAACTAGCGGGCACACAGATACGCAGTATTTT
>NA|TRBJ2-1|NA|TRBV27
CASSSPPGVTEQFF
TGTGCCAGCAGCTCTCCCCCAGGGGTTACTGAGCAGTTCTTC
>NA|TRBJ1-2|NA|TRBV5-4
CASSLEGNYGYTF
TGTGCCAGCAGCTTGGAGGGGAACTATGGCTACACCTTC
>TRBD2|TRBJ2-7|NA|TRBV5-1
CASSLAPAGGPTYEQYF
TGCGCCAGCAGCTTGGCCCCTGCGGGAGGCCCTACCTACGAGCAGTACTTC
>NA|TRBJ1-1|NA|TRBV7-2
CASSEQSQNTEAFF
TGTGCCAGCAGCGAACAGAGCCAGAACACTGAAGCTTTCTTT
>TRBD1|TRBJ1-5|NA|TRBV6-1
CASSDWTGGNQPQHF
TGTGCCAGCAGTGATTGGACAGGTGGTAATCAGCCCCAGCATTTT
>NA|TRBJ1-5|NA|TRBV2
CASSDDSLGGQPQHF
TGTGCCAGCAGTGATGACAGCCTGGGGGGACAGCCCCAGCATTTT
>TRBD2|TRBJ2-7|NA|TRBV6-6
CASSYSAAGGYEQYF
TGTGCCAGCAGTTACTCTGCAGCCGGGGGGTACGAGCAGTACTTC
>TRBD2|TRBJ2-5|NA|TRBV19
CPGGGETQYF
TGTCCCGGGGGGGGAGAGACCCAGTACTTC
>TRBD2|TRBJ2-5|NA|TRBV7-2
CASSLASLAGGLQETQYF
TGTGCCAGCAGCTTAGCGAGCCTAGCGGGGGGGCTCCAAGAGACCCAGTACTTC
>NA|TRBJ1-1|NA|TRBV5-8
CASSLRGVRTEAFF
TGTGCCAGCAGCTTGCGAGGTGTTAGGACTGAAGCTTTCTTT
>NA|TRBJ2-3|NA|TRBV7-9
CASGHTDTQYF
TGTGCCAGCGGACACACAGATACGCAGTATTTT
>NA|TRBJ2-1|NA|TRBV4-1
CASSPTNPYNEQFF
TGCGCCAGCAGCCCTACCAACCCTTACAATGAGCAGTTCTTC
>TRBD2|TRBJ2-7|NA|TRBV27
CASSYLERGVTYEQYF
TGTGCCAGCAGTTATCTTGAGCGGGGGGTCACCTACGAGCAGTACTTC
>TRBD1|TRBJ1-2|NA|TRBV6-5
CASSYRQGAEGYTF
TGTGCCAGCAGTTACCGACAGGGGGCCGAGGGCTACACCTTC
>NA|TRBJ1-1|NA|TRBV18
CASSPPRDRTEAFF
TGTGCCAGCTCACCACCTCGGGACCGCACTGAAGCTTTCTTT
>TRBD1|TRBJ1-1|NA|TRBV7-9
CASSFGTGGPPNTEAFF
TGTGCCAGCAGCTTCGGGACAGGGGGCCCCCCCAACACTGAAGCTTTCTTT
>NA|TRBJ2-2|NA|TRBV7-7
CASTPLPARTGELFF
TGTGCCAGCACCCCCCTCCCGGCGAGGACCGGGGAGCTGTTTTTT
>TRBD1|TRBJ1-3|NA|TRBV2
CASTLQGAGNTIYF
TGTGCCAGCACATTACAGGGGGCTGGAAACACCATATATTTT
>NA|TRBJ2-5|NA|TRBV7-6
CASSLVHQETQYF
TGTGCCAGCAGCTTAGTACACCAAGAGACCCAGTACTTC